This is a list of T cell receptor beta chains from one sample in a study of vaccination and CD4 T cells after COVID-19. Each CDR3 protein gets one entry after TCRdb re-called the PCR reads with MiXCR. The repertoire has some 13,000 distinct CDR3 sequences, about 54% of them found once; the top ten carry more than 9%. Antigens of these TCRs are unknown. Sequencing was done on a sample of CD4+ T cells from blood, cultured in vitro. The receptors shown here come from a human donor who had recovered from COVID-19. Both conserved end residues are part of each CDR3. D genes are given only for firm matches. Only part of the rows carry a size: once, few, many, or a class if the clone is expanded.

j_gene	d_gene	abundance	v_gene	CDR3aa	CDR3nt
TRBJ2-7	-	-	TRBV15	CATLAWDQPYEQYF	TGTGCCACCCTTGCCTGGGACCAACCCTACGAGCAGTACTTC
TRBJ1-2	-	few	TRBV19	CASSPTRNLYGYTF	TGTGCCAGTAGTCCTACCCGCAACCTCTATGGCTACACCTTC
TRBJ1-5	-	few	TRBV20-1	CSASRVANNQPQHF	TGCAGTGCTAGTCGGGTGGCCAACAATCAGCCCCAGCATTTT
TRBJ2-3	TRBD2	-	TRBV2	CASSREGGTDTQYF	TGTGCCAGCTCCCGGGAGGGGGGCACAGATACGCAGTATTTT
TRBJ1-2	-	once	TRBV28	CASSPPPGTLNGYTF	TGTGCCAGCAGTCCCCCACCCGGGACTCTGAATGGCTACACCTTC
TRBJ2-2	-	once	TRBV5-4	CASSSGGGNTGELFF	TGTGCCAGCAGCAGTGGTGGAGGGAACACCGGGGAGCTGTTTTTT
TRBJ2-5	TRBD2	-	TRBV18	CASSPVAGGGQETQYF	TGTGCCAGCTCACCGGTAGCGGGAGGAGGGCAAGAGACCCAGTACTTC
TRBJ2-1	TRBD2	-	TRBV20-1	CSAPRILAGPLEQFF	TGCAGTGCGCCGAGGATACTAGCGGGGCCCTTGGAGCAGTTCTTC
TRBJ1-2	-	-	TRBV19	CASRPLMNYGYTF	TGTGCCAGTAGACCCCTTATGAACTATGGCTACACCTTC
TRBJ1-5	-	-	TRBV20-1	CSARVGSPQHF	TGCAGTGCTAGAGTCGGTTCACCCCAGCATTTT
TRBJ1-2	TRBD1	few	TRBV27	CASKPGQGITNYGYTF	TGTGCCAGCAAGCCGGGACAGGGGATTACTAACTATGGCTACACCTTC
TRBJ2-3	-	-	TRBV7-2	CASSSPPMADTQYF	TGTGCCAGCAGCTCCCCGCCGATGGCAGATACGCAGTATTTT
TRBJ1-1	-	-	TRBV7-3	CASSLFAVMNTEAFF	TGTGCCAGCAGCTTATTCGCGGTCATGAACACTGAAGCTTTCTTT
TRBJ2-3	-	few	TRBV21-1	CASSTAGVRAGGPADTQYF	TGTGCCAGCAGCACGGCGGGAGTCCGGGCGGGAGGGCCGGCAGATACGCAGTATTTT
TRBJ2-7	TRBD2	-	TRBV20-1	CSARSWGLADISYEQYF	TGCAGTGCTAGGTCATGGGGACTAGCTGATATATCCTACGAGCAGTACTTC
TRBJ1-5	-	-	TRBV7-9	CASRRPGWKGGAPKPNSNQPQHF	TGTGCCAGCAGGCGGCCAGGGTGGAAGGGGGGTGCCCCTAAGCCTAATAGCAATCAGCCCCAGCATTTT
TRBJ2-7	-	-	TRBV30	CAWSVEGSAYEQYF	TGTGCCTGGAGTGTGGAAGGGAGCGCCTACGAGCAGTACTTC
TRBJ1-4	-	-	TRBV2	CASSELAGEKLFF	TGTGCCAGCAGTGAACTGGCAGGGGAAAAACTGTTTTTT
TRBJ1-5	-	-	TRBV2	CASSVGGHGLNNQPQHF	TGTGCCAGCAGTGTTGGGGGGCATGGGCTTAACAATCAGCCCCAGCATTTT
TRBJ2-3	-	-	TRBV19	CASSLSGPGKGTDTQYF	TGTGCCAGTAGCCTATCCGGGCCCGGGAAGGGCACAGATACGCAGTATTTT
TRBJ1-5	TRBD1	few	TRBV4-2	CASSPSEGTGGRPQHF	TGTGCCAGCAGCCCGTCTGAGGGGACAGGGGGTAGACCCCAGCATTTT
TRBJ1-5	-	-	TRBV29-1	CSVVFASGQPQHF	TGCAGCGTTGTGTTCGCCTCGGGGCAGCCCCAGCATTTT
TRBJ2-7	TRBD1	-	TRBV28	CASSSTGTGLNHEQYF	TGTGCCAGCAGCAGTACCGGGACAGGGCTTAACCACGAGCAGTACTTC
TRBJ1-5	-	-	TRBV10-3	CAISDPQNQPQHF	TGTGCCATCAGTGACCCACAGAATCAGCCCCAGCATTTT
TRBJ2-3	TRBD2	-	TRBV7-9	CASSRTSGDGDTQYF	TGTGCCAGCAGCCGGACTAGCGGAGACGGGGATACGCAGTATTTT
TRBJ2-5	-	few	TRBV18	CASSPRGETQYF	TGTGCCAGCTCACCAAGAGGGGAGACCCAGTACTTC
TRBJ2-7	-	-	TRBV7-9	CASSPSRVHEQYF	TGTGCCAGCAGCCCAAGTCGCGTGCACGAGCAGTACTTC
TRBJ2-5	-	once	TRBV6-5	CASSLERGETQYF	TGTGCCAGCAGTTTAGAAAGAGGGGAGACCCAGTACTTC
TRBJ1-5	-	-	TRBV28	CASFPHPGRQRNQPQHF	TGTGCCAGTTTCCCCCATCCCGGGAGGCAGCGCAATCAGCCCCAGCATTTT
TRBJ2-7	-	once	TRBV28	CASKPGTVYPEQYF	TGTGCCAGCAAGCCGGGGACGGTGTATCCGGAGCAGTACTTC
TRBJ1-5	-	-	TRBV28	CASSPRLLGQPQHF	TGTGCCAGCAGTCCCCGACTATTGGGTCAGCCCCAGCATTTT
TRBJ2-3	TRBD2	large	TRBV24-1	CATSGSSGRDHLSTDTQYF	TGTGCCACCAGTGGTTCTAGCGGGAGGGACCACCTTAGCACAGATACGCAGTATTTT
TRBJ2-7	-	-	TRBV20-1	CSARDQRLAYEQYF	TGCAGTGCTAGAGATCAGCGGCTAGCCTACGAGCAGTACTTC
TRBJ2-4	-	-	TRBV30	CAWSVSRIAKNIQYF	TGTGCCTGGAGTGTATCTCGGATAGCCAAAAACATTCAGTACTTC
TRBJ2-2	-	-	TRBV4-2	CASSHEGRETGELFF	TGTGCCAGCAGCCATGAGGGCAGGGAGACCGGGGAGCTGTTTTTT
TRBJ2-1	TRBD2	-	TRBV5-1	CASSFGGSSNEQFF	TGCGCCAGCAGCTTTGGCGGGAGCAGCAATGAGCAGTTCTTC
TRBJ1-2	-	-	TRBV2	CASSVAKVPYGYTF	TGTGCCAGCAGTGTAGCGAAGGTTCCCTATGGCTACACCTTC
TRBJ1-1	TRBD1	-	TRBV10-3	CASSPPGQRNTEAFF	TGTGCCAGCAGTCCTCCGGGACAGCGGAACACTGAAGCTTTCTTT
TRBJ2-7	-	few	TRBV19	CASGRDDYYEQYF	TGTGCCAGTGGAAGGGACGATTACTACGAGCAGTACTTC
TRBJ1-1	TRBD1	-	TRBV5-5	CASITRTGPNTEAFF	TGTGCCAGCATCACTCGGACAGGGCCCAACACTGAAGCTTTCTTT
TRBJ1-6	-	-	TRBV5-4	CATRKGYDSPLHF	TGTGCCACCCGGAAGGGATATGATTCACCCCTCCACTTT
TRBJ1-2	-	-	TRBV7-9	CASSDHRDSGYTF	TGTGCCAGCAGCGATCACAGGGATAGTGGCTACACCTTC
TRBJ2-7	-	-	TRBV7-9	CASSWGSGLGYEQYF	TGTGCCAGCAGTTGGGGGTCGGGTTTGGGCTACGAGCAGTACTTC
TRBJ1-1	-	-	TRBV28	CASREGGAGTNTEAFF	TGTGCCAGCAGGGAGGGGGGCGCGGGTACGAACACTGAAGCTTTCTTT
TRBJ2-2	TRBD1	-	TRBV28	CASRTGTGPGELFF	TGTGCCAGCAGAACTGGGACAGGCCCCGGGGAGCTGTTTTTT
TRBJ1-5	TRBD1	few	TRBV6-1	CASRGQGGQPQHF	TGTGCCAGCAGGGGACAGGGTGGGCAGCCCCAGCATTTT
TRBJ2-3	-	-	TRBV27	CASSPVRDRDTDTQYF	TGTGCCAGCAGTCCCGTCCGGGACCGAGACACAGATACGCAGTATTTT
TRBJ2-2	-	few	TRBV6-2/TRBV6-3	CASSYPVRRARTGELFF	TGTGCCAGCAGTTACCCCGTCCGGAGGGCCCGTACCGGGGAGCTGTTTTTT